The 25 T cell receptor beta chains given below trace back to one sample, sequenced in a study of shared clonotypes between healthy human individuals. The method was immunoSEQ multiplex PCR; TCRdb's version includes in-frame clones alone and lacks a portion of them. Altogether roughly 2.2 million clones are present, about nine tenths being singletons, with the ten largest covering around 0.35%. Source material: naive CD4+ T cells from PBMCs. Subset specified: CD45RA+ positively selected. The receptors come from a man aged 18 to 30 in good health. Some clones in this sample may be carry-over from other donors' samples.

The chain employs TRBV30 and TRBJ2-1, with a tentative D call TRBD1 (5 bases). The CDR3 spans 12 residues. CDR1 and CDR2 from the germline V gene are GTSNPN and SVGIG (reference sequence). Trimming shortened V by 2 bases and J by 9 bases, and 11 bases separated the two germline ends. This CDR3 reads CAWSNQGAEQFF. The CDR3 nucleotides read TGTGCCTGGAGTAATCAGGGTGCTGAGCAGTTCTTC.

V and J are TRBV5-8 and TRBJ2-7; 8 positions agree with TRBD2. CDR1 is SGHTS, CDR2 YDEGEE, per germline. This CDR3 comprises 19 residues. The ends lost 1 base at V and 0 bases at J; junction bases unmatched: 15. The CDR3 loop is CASSLFRGAGGFSSYEQYF. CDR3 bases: TGTGCCAGCAGCTTGTTTCGCGGGGCGGGAGGCTTCAGCTCCTACGAGCAGTACTTC.

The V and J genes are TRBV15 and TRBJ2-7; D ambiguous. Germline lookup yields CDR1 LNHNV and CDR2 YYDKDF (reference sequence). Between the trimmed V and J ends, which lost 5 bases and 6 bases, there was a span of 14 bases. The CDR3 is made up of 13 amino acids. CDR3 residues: CATSPTQKAEQYF. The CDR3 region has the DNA TGTGCCACCAGCCCGACCCAAAAGGCCGAGCAGTACTTC.

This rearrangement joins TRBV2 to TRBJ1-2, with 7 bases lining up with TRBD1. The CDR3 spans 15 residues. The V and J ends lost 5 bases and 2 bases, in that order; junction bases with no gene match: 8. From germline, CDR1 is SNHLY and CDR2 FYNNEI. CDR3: CASSFTGELNYGYTF. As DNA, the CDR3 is TGTGCCAGCAGTTTTACAGGGGAGTTGAACTATGGCTACACCTTC.

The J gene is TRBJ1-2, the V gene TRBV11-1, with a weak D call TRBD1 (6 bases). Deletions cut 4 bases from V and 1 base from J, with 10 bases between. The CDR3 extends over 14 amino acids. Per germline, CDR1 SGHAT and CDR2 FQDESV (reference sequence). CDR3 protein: CASSSGVSNYGYTF. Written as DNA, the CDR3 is TGTGCCAGCAGCTCAGGGGTCAGTAACTATGGCTACACCTTC.

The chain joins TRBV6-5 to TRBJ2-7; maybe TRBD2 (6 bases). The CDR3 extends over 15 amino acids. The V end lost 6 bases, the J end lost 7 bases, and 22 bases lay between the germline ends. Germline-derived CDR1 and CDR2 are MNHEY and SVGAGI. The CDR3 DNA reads TGTGCCAGCAGGCCTGAGGGAGGAGTAAGGGGAGAGCAGTACTTC. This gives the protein CASRPEGGVRGEQYF.

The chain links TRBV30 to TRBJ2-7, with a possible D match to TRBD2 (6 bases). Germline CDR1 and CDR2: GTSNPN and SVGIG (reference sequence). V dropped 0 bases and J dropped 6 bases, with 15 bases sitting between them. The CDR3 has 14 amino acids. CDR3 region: CAWSVGGYEIEQYF. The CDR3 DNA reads TGTGCCTGGAGTGTTGGAGGGTATGAGATCGAGCAGTACTTC.

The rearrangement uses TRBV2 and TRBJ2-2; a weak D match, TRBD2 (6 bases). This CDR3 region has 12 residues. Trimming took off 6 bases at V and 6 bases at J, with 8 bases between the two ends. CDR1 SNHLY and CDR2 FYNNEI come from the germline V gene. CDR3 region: CASRGGAGELFF. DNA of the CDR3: TGTGCCAGCAGGGGGGGAGCCGGGGAGCTGTTTTTT.

The chain's CDR3 is CASSSDRGRYF. The DNA for the CDR3 is TGTGCCAGCAGCTCGGACAGGGGGCGGTACTTC. J is TRBJ2-7 and V is TRBV7-9; TRBD1 agrees at 11 bases. V trimming: 4 bases; J trimming: 12 bases; junction bases outside the gene matches: 2. Germline loops: CDR1 SEHNR, CDR2 FQNEAQ (reference sequence). The CDR3 has 11 amino acids.

The CDR3 DNA reads TGTGCCAGCACCAGACTAGCGGGATTCTACGAGCAGTACTTC. As protein: CASTRLAGFYEQYF. The V call is TRBV18, the J call TRBJ2-7, with 11 bases identical to TRBD2. This CDR3 comprises 14 residues. With V trimmed by 8 bases and J by 3 bases, 6 bases remained unmatched. CDR1 and CDR2 from the germline V gene are KGHSH and LQKENI.

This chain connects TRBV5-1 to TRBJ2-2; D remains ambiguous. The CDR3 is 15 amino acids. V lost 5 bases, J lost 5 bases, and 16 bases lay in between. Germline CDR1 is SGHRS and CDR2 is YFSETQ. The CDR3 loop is CASRFTTFGTGELFF. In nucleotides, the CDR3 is TGCGCCAGCAGGTTCACGACCTTCGGTACCGGGGAGCTGTTTTTT.

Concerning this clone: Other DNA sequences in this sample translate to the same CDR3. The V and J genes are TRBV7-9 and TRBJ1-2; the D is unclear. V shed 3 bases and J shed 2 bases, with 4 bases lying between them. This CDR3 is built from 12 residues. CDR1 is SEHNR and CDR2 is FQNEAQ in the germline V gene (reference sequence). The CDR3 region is CASSFENYGYTF. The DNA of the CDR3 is TGTGCCAGCAGCTTCGAGAACTATGGCTACACCTTC.

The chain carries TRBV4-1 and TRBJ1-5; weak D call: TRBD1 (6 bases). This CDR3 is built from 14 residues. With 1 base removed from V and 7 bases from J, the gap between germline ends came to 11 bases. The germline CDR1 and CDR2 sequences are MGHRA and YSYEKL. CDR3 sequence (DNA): TGCGCCAGCAGCCAAGTAGGAGGGGGGCAGCCCCAGCATTTT. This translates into CASSQVGGGQPQHF.

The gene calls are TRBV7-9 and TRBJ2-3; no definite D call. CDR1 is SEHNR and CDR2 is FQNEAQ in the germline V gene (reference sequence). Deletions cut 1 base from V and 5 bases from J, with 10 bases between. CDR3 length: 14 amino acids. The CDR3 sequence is CASSLVQQGDTQYF. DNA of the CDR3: TGTGCCAGCAGCTTAGTTCAACAAGGAGATACGCAGTATTTT.

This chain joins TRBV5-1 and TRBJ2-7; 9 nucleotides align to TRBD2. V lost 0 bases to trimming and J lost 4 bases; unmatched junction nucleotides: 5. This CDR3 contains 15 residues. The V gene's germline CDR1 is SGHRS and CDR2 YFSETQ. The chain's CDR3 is CASSLGLAADYEQYF. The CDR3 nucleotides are TGCGCCAGCAGCTTGGGACTAGCGGCCGATTACGAGCAGTACTTC.

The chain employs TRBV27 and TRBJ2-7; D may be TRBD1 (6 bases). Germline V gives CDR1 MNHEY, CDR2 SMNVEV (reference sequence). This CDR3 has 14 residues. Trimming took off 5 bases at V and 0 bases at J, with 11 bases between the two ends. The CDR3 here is CASSPDRISYEQYF. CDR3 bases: TGTGCCAGCAGTCCAGACAGGATCTCCTACGAGCAGTACTTC.

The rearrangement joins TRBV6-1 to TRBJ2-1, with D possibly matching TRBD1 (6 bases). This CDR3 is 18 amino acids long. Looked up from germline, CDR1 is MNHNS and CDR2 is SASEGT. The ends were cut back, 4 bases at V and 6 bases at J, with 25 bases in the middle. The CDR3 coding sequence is TGTGCCAGCAGTGTCGGGTCATTTAGAACAGGGACCATCAATGAGCAGTTCTTC. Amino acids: CASSVGSFRTGTINEQFF.

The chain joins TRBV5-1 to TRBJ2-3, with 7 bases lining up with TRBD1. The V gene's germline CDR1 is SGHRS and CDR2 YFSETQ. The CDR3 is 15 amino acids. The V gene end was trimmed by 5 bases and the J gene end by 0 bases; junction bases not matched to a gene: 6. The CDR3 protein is CASSRQGTSTDTQYF. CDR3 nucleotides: TGCGCCAGCAGTCGACAGGGCACTAGCACAGATACGCAGTATTTT.

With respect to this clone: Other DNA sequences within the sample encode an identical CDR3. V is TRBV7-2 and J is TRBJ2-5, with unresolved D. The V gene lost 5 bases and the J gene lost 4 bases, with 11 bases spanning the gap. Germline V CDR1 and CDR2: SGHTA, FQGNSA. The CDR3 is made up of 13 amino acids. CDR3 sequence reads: CASSPSAGETQYF. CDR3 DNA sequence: TGTGCCAGCAGCCCGAGCGCCGGAGAGACCCAGTACTTC.

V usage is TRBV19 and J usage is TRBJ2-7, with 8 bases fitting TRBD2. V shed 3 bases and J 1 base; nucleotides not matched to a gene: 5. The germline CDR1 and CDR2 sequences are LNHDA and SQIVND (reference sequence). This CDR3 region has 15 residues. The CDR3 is CASSIRAGVSYEQYF. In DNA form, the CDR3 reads TGTGCCAGTAGTATCCGAGCGGGAGTATCCTACGAGCAGTACTTC.

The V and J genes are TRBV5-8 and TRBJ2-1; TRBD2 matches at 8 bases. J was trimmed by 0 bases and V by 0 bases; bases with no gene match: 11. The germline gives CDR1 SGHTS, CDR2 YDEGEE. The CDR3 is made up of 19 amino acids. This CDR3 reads CASSLAGLAGPASYNEQFF. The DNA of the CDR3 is TGTGCCAGCAGCTTGGCGGGGCTAGCGGGCCCAGCCTCCTACAATGAGCAGTTCTTC.

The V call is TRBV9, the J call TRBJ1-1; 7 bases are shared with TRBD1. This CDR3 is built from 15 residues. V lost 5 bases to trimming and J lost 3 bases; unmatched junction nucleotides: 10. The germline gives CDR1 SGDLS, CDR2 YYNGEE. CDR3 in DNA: TGTGCCAGCAGTTTTATAACAGGGGTAGACACTGAAGCTTTCTTT. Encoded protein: CASSFITGVDTEAFF.

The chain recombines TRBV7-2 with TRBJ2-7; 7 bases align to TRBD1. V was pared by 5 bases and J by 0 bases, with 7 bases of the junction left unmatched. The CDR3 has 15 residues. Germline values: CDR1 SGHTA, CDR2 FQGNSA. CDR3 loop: CASSLSRDSSYEQYF. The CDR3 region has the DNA TGTGCCAGCAGCCTGTCCCGGGACAGCTCCTACGAGCAGTACTTC.

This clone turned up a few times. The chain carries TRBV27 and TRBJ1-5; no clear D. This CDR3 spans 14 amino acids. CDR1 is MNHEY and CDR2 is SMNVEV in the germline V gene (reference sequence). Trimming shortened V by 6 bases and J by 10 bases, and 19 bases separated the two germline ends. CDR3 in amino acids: CASRDGRRVEPQHF. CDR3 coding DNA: TGTGCCAGCAGGGATGGACGGCGGGTTGAACCCCAGCATTTT.

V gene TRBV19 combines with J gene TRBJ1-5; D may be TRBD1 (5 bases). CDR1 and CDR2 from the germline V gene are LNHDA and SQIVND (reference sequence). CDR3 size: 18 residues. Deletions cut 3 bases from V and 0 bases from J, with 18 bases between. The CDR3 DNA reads TGTGCCAGTAGTATCAACTGGGCGAAAAGGGGTAGCAATCAGCCCCAGCATTTT. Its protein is CASSINWAKRGSNQPQHF.